This T cell receptor (beta chain) was sequenced in a study of patients and donors after allogeneic stem cell transplantation. TCRdb re-called the RT-PCR reads through MiXCR, storing one row per CDR3 protein. The data show 390,000 or so distinct CDR3 sequences, around 15% seen once. Between the trimmed V and J ends, which lost 2 bases and 11 bases, there was a span of 10 bases. This CDR3 comprises 12 residues. Sequencing input: blood, either unsorted or a sorted T cell fraction (not recorded which). This TCR was recovered from a human donor who was either an allogeneic HSCT recipient or a stem cell or donor lymphocyte infusion donor (not recorded which). It is not recorded whose cells these are; they may come from a transplant donor. The rearrangement links TRBV12-3 or TRBV12-4 to TRBJ1-5; D not resolved. The CDR3 protein is CASSLRVRAQHF. CDR3 DNA: TGTGCCAGCAGTTTAAGGGTTAGGGCCCAGCATTTT.